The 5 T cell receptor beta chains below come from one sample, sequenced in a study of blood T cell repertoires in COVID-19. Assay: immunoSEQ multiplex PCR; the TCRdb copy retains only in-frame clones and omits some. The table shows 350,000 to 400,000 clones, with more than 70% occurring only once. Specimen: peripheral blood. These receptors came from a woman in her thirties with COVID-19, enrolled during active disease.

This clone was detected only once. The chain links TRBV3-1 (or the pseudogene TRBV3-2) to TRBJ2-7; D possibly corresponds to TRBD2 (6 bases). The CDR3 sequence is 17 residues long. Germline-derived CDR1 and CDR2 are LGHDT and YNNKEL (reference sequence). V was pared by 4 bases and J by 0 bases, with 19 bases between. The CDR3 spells CASSPSAGGLSSYEQYF. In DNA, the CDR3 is TGTGCCAGCAGCCCCTCCGCTGGGGGGTTAAGCTCCTACGAGCAGTACTTC.

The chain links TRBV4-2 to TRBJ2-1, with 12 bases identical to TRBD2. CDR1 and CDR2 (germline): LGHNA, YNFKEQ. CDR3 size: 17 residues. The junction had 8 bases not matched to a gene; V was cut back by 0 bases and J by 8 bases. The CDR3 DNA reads TGTGCCAGCAGCCAAGAGTGGGCTAGCGGGAGGGGGGATGAGCAGTTCTTC. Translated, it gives CASSQEWASGRGDEQFF.

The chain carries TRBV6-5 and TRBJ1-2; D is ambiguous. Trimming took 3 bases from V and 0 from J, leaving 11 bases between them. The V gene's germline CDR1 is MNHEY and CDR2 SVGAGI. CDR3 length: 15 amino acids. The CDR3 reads CASSYTVTPNYGYTF. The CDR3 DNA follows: TGTGCCAGCAGTTATACAGTAACCCCTAACTATGGCTACACCTTC.

This chain's CDR3 is CASSLSPVEKLFF. CDR3 sequence (DNA): TGTGCCAGCAGTTTATCCCCTGTAGAAAAACTGTTTTTT. This chain connects TRBV28 to TRBJ1-4, with unresolved D. The CDR3 spans 13 residues. The V end was cut by 1 base, the J end by 8 bases, with 8 bases between. The V gene's germline CDR1 is MDHEN and CDR2 SYDVKM.

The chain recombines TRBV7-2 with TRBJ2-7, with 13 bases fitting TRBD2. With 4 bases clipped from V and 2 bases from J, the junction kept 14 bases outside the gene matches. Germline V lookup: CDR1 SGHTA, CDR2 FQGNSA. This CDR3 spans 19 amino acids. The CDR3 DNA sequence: TGTGCCAGCAGCTCCAGGACTAGCGGGGGCGTGATGACAACCTACGAGCAGTACTTC. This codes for CASSSRTSGGVMTTYEQYF.